One sample yielded the 26 T cell receptor beta chains listed below, sequenced in a study of blood T cells in healthy people across ages. Primers used in a second PCR of roughly 6 to 12 cycles were a sample-barcoded 5' primer and a J-beta primer mix. TCRdb called the 5' RACE reads again in MiXCR, with one record for every CDR3 protein. The profile covers some 760,000 distinct CDR3 sequences, with just under 25% appearing a single time and 8% to 10% taken by the ten largest. This same sample was also part of a study on T cells of mothers and their children.

Input material: blood. The origin of the receptors is a boy younger than 18 in good health.

This clonotype appeared a few times. This chain's CDR3 is CSTLDGRPQQETQYF. As DNA, the CDR3 is TGCAGCACCTTAGACGGGAGGCCCCAACAAGAGACCCAGTACTTC. The rearrangement links TRBV29-1 to TRBJ2-5; TRBD2 aligns across 7 bases. The junction had 14 bases not matched to a gene; V was cut back by 8 bases and J by 2 bases. Germline V lookup: CDR1 SQVTM, CDR2 ANQGSEA. The CDR3 extends over 15 amino acids. The whole variable domain, filled in from reference TRBV29-1 and TRBJ2-5, reads SAVISQKPSRDICQRGTSLTIQCQVDSQVTMMFWYRQQPGQSLTLIATANQGSEATYESGFVIDKFPISRPNLTFSTLTVSNMSPEDSSIYLCSTLDGRPQQETQYFGPGTRLLVL.

This chain connects TRBV29-1 to TRBJ1-2; D gene uncertain. V was pared by 3 bases and J by 8 bases, with 16 bases between. Germline V gene lookup returns CDR1 SQVTM and CDR2 ANQGSEA. This CDR3 is 13 amino acids long. As DNA, the CDR3 is TGCAGCGTTGAGGTGGGTTGGGGAAGAGGCTACACCTTC. Protein product: CSVEVGWGRGYTF.

This clonotype was counted between two and nine times. J is TRBJ2-5 and V is TRBV7-2, with 9 positions matching TRBD2. J was trimmed by 1 base and V by 5 bases; bases with no gene match: 5. This CDR3 comprises 15 residues. Per the germline V gene, CDR1 is SGHTA and CDR2 is FQGNSA. CDR3: CASSTIAGVQETQYF. DNA of the CDR3: TGTGCCAGCAGCACTATAGCGGGGGTCCAAGAGACCCAGTACTTC.

The chain recombines TRBV4-2 with TRBJ1-6; tentative D call: TRBD1 (6 bases). The CDR3 has 16 amino acids. Trimming stripped 2 bases from V and 7 bases from J, with 15 bases between. From germline, CDR1 is LGHNA and CDR2 YNFKEQ. The CDR3 region is CASSQSLGGRNSPLHF. CDR3 coding DNA: TGTGCCAGCAGCCAATCTCTCGGGGGCAGGAATTCACCCCTCCACTTT.

The chain recombines TRBV20-1 with TRBJ2-7, with a possible D match to TRBD1 (5 bases). The CDR3 length is 13 residues. V shed 2 bases and J shed 1 base, with 9 bases lying between them. Looked up from germline, CDR1 is DFQATT and CDR2 is SNEGSKA (reference sequence). The CDR3: CSARSDRSYEQYF. The CDR3 DNA reads as TGCAGTGCTAGAAGCGACAGATCCTACGAGCAGTACTTC.

This clonotype was detected only a few times. The rearrangement uses TRBV12-5 and TRBJ2-5; 9 bases are a match to TRBD2. After removal of 7 bases from V and 5 bases from J, the junction contained 8 bases not matched to a gene. The CDR3 covers 14 residues. Looked up from germline, CDR1 is LGHNT and CDR2 is FRNRAP. The CDR3 DNA follows: TGTGCTAGTGCGGCGGGGGGGTACTCGGAGACCCAGTACTTC. Residues: CASAAGGYSETQYF.

V is TRBV2 and J is TRBJ1-4; TRBD1 matches at 7 bases. J gave up 6 bases and V 8 bases, and 9 bases lay outside the gene matches. The CDR3 contains 14 residues. Germline V gives CDR1 SNHLY, CDR2 FYNNEI. The CDR3 here is CASRRDSLDEKLFF. CDR3 nucleotides: TGTGCCAGCCGGCGGGACAGTCTGGATGAAAAACTGTTTTTT.

This rearrangement joins TRBV7-8 to TRBJ2-5; 8 nucleotides agree with TRBD2. CDR1 and CDR2 (germline): SGHVS, FQNEAQ. This CDR3 comprises 15 residues. Unmatched junction bases numbered 3, after V lost 3 bases and J lost 0 bases. The CDR3 loop is CASSLVSGNQETQYF. Here the CDR3 DNA reads TGTGCCAGCAGCTTGGTTAGCGGGAACCAAGAGACCCAGTACTTC. Drawing the rest from reference TRBV7-8 and TRBJ2-5, the complete variable domain is GAGVSQSPRYKVAKRGQDVALRCDPISGHVSLFWYQQALGQGPEFLTYFQNEAQLDKSGLPSDRFFAERPEGSVSTLKIQRTQQEDSAVYLCASSLVSGNQETQYFGPGTRLLVL.

The chain is built from TRBV4-1 and TRBJ2-7; the match to TRBD1 covers 8 bases. CDR3 length: 15 residues. Germline CDR1 is MGHRA and CDR2 is YSYEKL. V dropped 3 bases and J dropped 3; count of bases not matched to a gene: 7. The CDR3: CASSHTGGSFYEQYF. CDR3 coding DNA: TGCGCCAGCAGCCATACAGGGGGGAGTTTCTACGAGCAGTACTTC.

There are a few counts of this clonotype. The chain recombines TRBV12-3 or TRBV12-4 with TRBJ2-5, with a possible D match to TRBD1 (6 bases). This CDR3 is built from 14 residues. V lost 1 base and J lost 6, with 12 bases in between. In DNA, the CDR3 is TGTGCCAGCAGTTTAGGCTACAGGGAGAAGACCCAGTACTTC. Translated: CASSLGYREKTQYF.

This clonotype was picked up a small number of times. The rearrangement uses TRBV5-1 and TRBJ2-1; 7 bases fit TRBD2. Looked up from germline, CDR1 is SGHRS and CDR2 is YFSETQ. The trim removed 4 bases at V and 4 bases at J, leaving 5 bases unmatched. The CDR3 has 14 residues. CDR3 in DNA: TGCGCCAGCAGCCCGGGACTAACGTACAATGAGCAGTTCTTC. Amino acid sequence: CASSPGLTYNEQFF.

In its sample, this clonotype was seen a few times. The chain recombines TRBV4-2 with TRBJ2-5, with a tentative D call TRBD2 (5 bases). CDR1 is LGHNA, CDR2 YNFKEQ, per germline. The CDR3 is 12 amino acids. V gave up 0 bases and J gave up 9 bases, with 8 bases separating them. CDR3 sequence (DNA): TGTGCCAGCAGCCAAGAATGGGAGCCCCAGTACTTC. It translates to CASSQEWEPQYF.

This clonotype was counted only a few times. This rearrangement joins TRBV5-1 to TRBJ1-1, with D hard to call. CDR1 SGHRS and CDR2 YFSETQ come from the germline V gene. Trimming left V 0 bases short and J 11 bases short, with 14 bases between. CDR3 size: 13 residues. The CDR3: CASSLDGKREAFF. CDR3 sequence (DNA): TGCGCCAGCAGCTTGGACGGGAAGAGGGAGGCTTTCTTT.

This clonotype was detected a few times. The rearrangement links TRBV14 to TRBJ2-5; D uncertain. TRBJ2-7 explains the end of the DNA better; the J call may be wrong. This CDR3 contains 15 residues. The germline CDR1 and CDR2 sequences are SGHDN and FVKESK. This CDR3 is CASSQDLGLSYEQYF. The CDR3 coding sequence is TGTGCCAGCAGCCAAGATCTCGGCCTCTCCTACGAGCAGTACTTC.

The genes are TRBV29-1 and TRBJ2-7; 12 positions match TRBD2. CDR1 and CDR2 (germline): SQVTM, ANQGSEA. CDR3 length equals 14 residues. V dropped 4 bases and J dropped 2; count of bases not matched to a gene: 3. The CDR3 bases are TGCAGCGTTGGAGGACTAGCGGGAACCTACGAGCAGTACTTC. This encodes CSVGGLAGTYEQYF.

The chain recombines TRBV5-1 with TRBJ2-1; D might be TRBD1 (5 bases). Germline V gene sequence: CDR1 SGHRS, CDR2 YFSETQ. V was cut by 1 base and J by 1 base, with 12 bases left in between. The CDR3 is made up of 16 amino acids. The CDR3 here is CASSLYSGLSYNEQFF. CDR3 DNA sequence: TGCGCCAGCAGCTTGTATTCAGGGCTATCCTACAATGAGCAGTTCTTC.

A few counts support this clonotype. The gene calls are TRBV29-1 and TRBJ2-1; D remains unclear. CDR3 size: 14 residues. The germline V and J ends were trimmed by 6 bases and 1 base, with 13 bases remaining between them. CDR1 and CDR2 from the germline V gene are SQVTM and ANQGSEA. CDR3 coding DNA: TGCAGCGTCCCTCGACCAGATTCCTACAATGAGCAGTTCTTC. Translated: CSVPRPDSYNEQFF.

There are a few counts of this clonotype. The V and J genes are TRBV5-6 and TRBJ2-3, with 7 bases matching TRBD1. Trimming at V came to 0 bases and at J to 4 bases, leaving 8 bases not matched to a gene. Germline CDR1 and CDR2: SGHDT and YYEEEE. The CDR3 loop spans 16 amino acids. The CDR3 here is CASSLGQGYKADTQYF. CDR3 sequence (DNA): TGTGCCAGCAGCTTGGGACAGGGATATAAGGCAGATACGCAGTATTTT.

This rearrangement joins TRBV7-8 to TRBJ2-4; 7 bases are shared with TRBD2. The length of the CDR3 is 17 residues. Germline trimming cut 5 bases from V and 7 bases from J; bases unmatched to any gene: 17. Germline CDR1 reads SGHVS; CDR2 reads FQNEAQ. CDR3 DNA: TGTGCCAGCAGCCCTCCGGTGGCGGGGGTCGGTGGGAACATTCAGTACTTC. Translating gives CASSPPVAGVGGNIQYF.

The chain combines TRBV2 with TRBJ2-5; 13 bases line up with TRBD2. This CDR3 is built from 19 residues. Trimming cost V 0 bases and J 1 base; bases outside gene matches: 8. Per the germline V gene, CDR1 is SNHLY and CDR2 is FYNNEI. The CDR3 loop reads CASSEAKTSGGASQETQYF. In DNA, the CDR3 is TGTGCCAGCAGTGAAGCTAAAACTAGCGGGGGGGCTAGCCAAGAGACCCAGTACTTC.

This clonotype has just a few counts. V and J are TRBV28 and TRBJ1-2; TRBD1 might be the D (5 bases). The CDR3 is made up of 14 amino acids. V lost 6 bases and J 0 bases, leaving 11 bases between the germline ends. Germline CDR1 and CDR2: MDHEN and SYDVKM. The CDR3 DNA sequence: TGTGCCAGCAGGATAGACAGCACTAACTATGGCTACACCTTC. It encodes CASRIDSTNYGYTF.

This clonotype occurred a few times. This chain connects TRBV29-1 to TRBJ2-1; possible D gene TRBD2, 6 bases. The CDR3 totals 13 residues. V lost 4 bases and J 4 bases, leaving 11 bases between the germline ends. Germline CDR1 and CDR2: SQVTM and ANQGSEA. CDR3 loop: CSVGNSGYNEQFF. As DNA, the CDR3 is TGCAGCGTTGGTAATAGCGGTTACAATGAGCAGTTCTTC.

This clonotype was seen a handful of times. The chain links TRBV5-1 to TRBJ2-4; no clear D. Germline lookup yields CDR1 SGHRS and CDR2 YFSETQ. This CDR3 spans 14 amino acids. The V gene lost 0 bases and the J gene lost 6 bases, with 10 bases spanning the gap. CDR3 DNA sequence: TGCGCCAGCAGCTTGGACCGATCGAGAAACATTCAGTACTTC. Translation gives CASSLDRSRNIQYF.

The V call is TRBV14, the J call TRBJ1-2; D gene ambiguous. Trimming took 1 base from V and 8 from J, leaving 5 bases between them. The germline V gene has CDR1 SGHDN and CDR2 FVKESK. This CDR3 is built from 11 residues. CDR3 region: CASSQASGYTF. CDR3 DNA sequence: TGTGCCAGCAGCCAAGCGTCCGGCTACACCTTC. The full variable domain, rest sourced from reference TRBV14 and TRBJ1-2, is EAGVTQFPSHSVIEKGQTVTLRCDPISGHDNLYWYRRVMGKEIKFLLHFVKESKQDESGMPNNRFLAERTGGTYSTLKVQPAELEDSGVYFCASSQASGYTFGSGTRLTVV.

This clonotype appeared a few times. The J gene is TRBJ2-5, the V gene TRBV7-9; tentatively, D is TRBD1 (6 bases). There are 14 residues in the CDR3. V lost 3 bases, J lost 4 bases, and 12 bases lay in between. CDR1 and CDR2 from the germline V gene are SEHNR and FQNEAQ (reference sequence). The CDR3 DNA reads TGTGCCAGCAGCTTCCTGGACAGTGGAGAGACCCAGTACTTC. This sequence encodes CASSFLDSGETQYF. Full variable domain (rest looked up from reference TRBV7-9 and TRBJ2-5): DTGVSQNPRHKITKRGQNVTFRCDPISEHNRLYWYRQTLGQGPEFLTYFQNEAQLEKSRLLSDRFSAERPKGSFSTLEIQRTEQGDSAMYLCASSFLDSGETQYFGPGTRLLVL.

This clonotype was picked up a small number of times. The chain has TRBV12-3 or TRBV12-4 and TRBJ1-1; no reliable D call. Between the trimmed V and J ends, which lost 5 bases and 7 bases, there was a span of 14 bases. The CDR3 has 13 amino acids. The CDR3 spells CASSIGPTFEAFF. The CDR3 region has the DNA TGTGCCAGCAGTATTGGACCGACCTTTGAAGCTTTCTTT.